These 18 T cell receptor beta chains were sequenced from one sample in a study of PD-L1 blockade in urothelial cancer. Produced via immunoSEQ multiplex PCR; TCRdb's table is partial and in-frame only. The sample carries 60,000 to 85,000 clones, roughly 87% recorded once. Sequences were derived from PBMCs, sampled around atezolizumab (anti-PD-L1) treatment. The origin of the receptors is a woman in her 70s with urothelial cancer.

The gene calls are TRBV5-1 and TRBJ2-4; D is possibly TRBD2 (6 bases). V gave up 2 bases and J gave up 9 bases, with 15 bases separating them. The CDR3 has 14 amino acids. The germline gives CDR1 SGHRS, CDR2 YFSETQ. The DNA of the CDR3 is TGCGCCAGCAGCTTAGATGGGACCGGGGGCATTCAGTACTTC. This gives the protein CASSLDGTGGIQYF.

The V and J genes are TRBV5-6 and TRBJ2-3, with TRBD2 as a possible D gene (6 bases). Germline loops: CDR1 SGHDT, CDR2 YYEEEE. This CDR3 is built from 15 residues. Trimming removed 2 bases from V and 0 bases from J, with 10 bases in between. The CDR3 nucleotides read TGTGCCAGCAGCTTTCCGGGGGATAGCACAGATACGCAGTATTTT. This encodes CASSFPGDSTDTQYF.

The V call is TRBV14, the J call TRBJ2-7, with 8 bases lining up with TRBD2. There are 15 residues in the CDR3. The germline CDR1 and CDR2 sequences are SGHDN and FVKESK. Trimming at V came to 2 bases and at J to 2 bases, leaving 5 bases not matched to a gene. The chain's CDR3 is CASSQHSGTTYEQYF. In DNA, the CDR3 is TGTGCCAGCAGCCAACATAGCGGGACGACCTACGAGCAGTACTTC.

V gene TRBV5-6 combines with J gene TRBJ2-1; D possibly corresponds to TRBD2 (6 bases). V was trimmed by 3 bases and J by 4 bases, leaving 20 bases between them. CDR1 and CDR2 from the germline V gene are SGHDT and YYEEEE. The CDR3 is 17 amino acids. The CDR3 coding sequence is TGTGCCAGCAGCTCGGGACTGTTGGGGTACGGTTACAATGAGCAGTTCTTC. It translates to CASSSGLLGYGYNEQFF.

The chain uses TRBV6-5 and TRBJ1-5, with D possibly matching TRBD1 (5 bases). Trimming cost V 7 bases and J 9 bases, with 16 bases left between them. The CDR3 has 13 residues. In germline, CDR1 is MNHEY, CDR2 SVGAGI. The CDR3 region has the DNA TGTGCCAGCACTCCCTCGCGGGGCCTGCCCCAGCATTTT. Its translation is CASTPSRGLPQHF.

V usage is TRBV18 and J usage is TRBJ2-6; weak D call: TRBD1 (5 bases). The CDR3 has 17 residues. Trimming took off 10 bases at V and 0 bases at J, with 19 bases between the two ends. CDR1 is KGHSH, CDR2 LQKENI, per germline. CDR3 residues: CATNTGPDLSGANVLTF. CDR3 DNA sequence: TGTGCCACGAATACAGGACCGGATCTCTCTGGGGCCAACGTCCTGACTTTC.

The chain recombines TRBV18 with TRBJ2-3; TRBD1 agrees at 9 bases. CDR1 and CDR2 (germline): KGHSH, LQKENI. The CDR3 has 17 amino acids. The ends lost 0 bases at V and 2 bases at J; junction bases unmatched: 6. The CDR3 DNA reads TGTGCCAGCTCACCACCGGGGACAGGGACGAACACAGATACGCAGTATTTT. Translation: CASSPPGTGTNTDTQYF.

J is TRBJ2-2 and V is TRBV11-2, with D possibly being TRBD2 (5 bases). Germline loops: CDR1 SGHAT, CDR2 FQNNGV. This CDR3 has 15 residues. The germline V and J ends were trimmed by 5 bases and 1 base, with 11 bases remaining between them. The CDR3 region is CASSQDFMNTGELFF. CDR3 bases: TGTGCCAGCAGCCAGGACTTCATGAACACCGGGGAGCTGTTTTTT.

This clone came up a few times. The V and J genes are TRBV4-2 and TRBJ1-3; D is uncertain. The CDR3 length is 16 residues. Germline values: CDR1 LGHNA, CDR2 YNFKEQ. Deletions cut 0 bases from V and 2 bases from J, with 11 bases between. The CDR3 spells CASSQEGGSPGNTIYF. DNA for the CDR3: TGTGCCAGCAGCCAAGAGGGAGGATCGCCTGGAAACACCATATATTTT.

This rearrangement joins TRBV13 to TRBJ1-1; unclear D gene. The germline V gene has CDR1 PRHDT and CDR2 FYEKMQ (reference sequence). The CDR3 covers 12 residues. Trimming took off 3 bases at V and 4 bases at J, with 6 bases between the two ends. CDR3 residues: CASSFAGTEAFF. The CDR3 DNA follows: TGTGCCAGCAGCTTTGCCGGCACTGAAGCTTTCTTT.

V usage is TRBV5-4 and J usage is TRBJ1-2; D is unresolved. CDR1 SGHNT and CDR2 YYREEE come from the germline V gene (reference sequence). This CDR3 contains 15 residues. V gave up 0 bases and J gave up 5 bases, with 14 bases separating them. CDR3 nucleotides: TGTGCCAGCAGCTTGGGCGGCAGTTCGATTTATGGCTACACCTTC. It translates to CASSLGGSSIYGYTF.

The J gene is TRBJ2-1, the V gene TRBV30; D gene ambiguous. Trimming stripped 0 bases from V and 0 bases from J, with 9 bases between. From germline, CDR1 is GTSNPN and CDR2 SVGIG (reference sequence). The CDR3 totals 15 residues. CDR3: CAWSVHASSYNEQFF. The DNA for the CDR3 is TGTGCCTGGAGTGTGCACGCTAGCTCCTACAATGAGCAGTTCTTC.

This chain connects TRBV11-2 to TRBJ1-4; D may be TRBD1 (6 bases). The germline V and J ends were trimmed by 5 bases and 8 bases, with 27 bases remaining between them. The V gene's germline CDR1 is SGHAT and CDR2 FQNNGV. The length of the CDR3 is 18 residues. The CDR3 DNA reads TGTGCCAGCAGCCCACGACAGGCCACTAACCATCCCACAGAAAAACTGTTTTTT. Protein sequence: CASSPRQATNHPTEKLFF.

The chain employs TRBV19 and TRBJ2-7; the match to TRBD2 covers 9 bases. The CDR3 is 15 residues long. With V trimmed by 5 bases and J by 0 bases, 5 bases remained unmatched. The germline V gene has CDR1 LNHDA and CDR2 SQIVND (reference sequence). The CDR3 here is CASSRKRGDSYEQYF. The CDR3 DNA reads TGTGCCAGTAGTCGGAAGCGGGGGGACTCCTACGAGCAGTACTTC.

CDR3 region: CASSLGRSNQPQHF. DNA for the CDR3: TGTGCCAGCAGCTTGGGGAGGAGCAATCAGCCCCAGCATTTT. The chain combines TRBV11-2 with TRBJ1-5; D ambiguous. Trimming left V 3 bases short and J 1 base short, with 7 bases between. Germline CDR1 SGHAT, CDR2 FQNNGV. The CDR3 spans 14 residues.

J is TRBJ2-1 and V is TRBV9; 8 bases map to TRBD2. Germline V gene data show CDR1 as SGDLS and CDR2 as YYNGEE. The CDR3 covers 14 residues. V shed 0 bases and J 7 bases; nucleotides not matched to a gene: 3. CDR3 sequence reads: CASSVAGGWNEQFF. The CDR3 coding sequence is TGTGCCAGCAGCGTAGCGGGGGGGTGGAATGAGCAGTTCTTC.

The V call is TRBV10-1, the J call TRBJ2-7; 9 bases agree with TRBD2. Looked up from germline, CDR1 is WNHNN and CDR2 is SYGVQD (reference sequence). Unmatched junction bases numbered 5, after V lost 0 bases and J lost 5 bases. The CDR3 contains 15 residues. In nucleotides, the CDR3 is TGCGCCAGCAGTGAGTCGAGTAGCGGGAGCCACGAGCAGTACTTC. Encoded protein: CASSESSSGSHEQYF.

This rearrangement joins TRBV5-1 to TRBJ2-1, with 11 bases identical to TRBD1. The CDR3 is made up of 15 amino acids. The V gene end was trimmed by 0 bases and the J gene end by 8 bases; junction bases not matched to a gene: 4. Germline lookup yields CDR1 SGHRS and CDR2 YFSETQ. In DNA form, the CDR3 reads TGCGCCAGCAGCTTGGCGGGACAGGGGGTGGATGAGCAGTTCTTC. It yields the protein CASSLAGQGVDEQFF. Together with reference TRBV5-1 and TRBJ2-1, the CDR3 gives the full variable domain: KAGVTQTPRYLIKTRGQQVTLSCSPISGHRSVSWYQQTPGQGLQFLFEYFSETQRNKGNFPGRFSGRQFSNSRSEMNVSTLELGDSALYLCASSLAGQGVDEQFFGPGTRLTVL.